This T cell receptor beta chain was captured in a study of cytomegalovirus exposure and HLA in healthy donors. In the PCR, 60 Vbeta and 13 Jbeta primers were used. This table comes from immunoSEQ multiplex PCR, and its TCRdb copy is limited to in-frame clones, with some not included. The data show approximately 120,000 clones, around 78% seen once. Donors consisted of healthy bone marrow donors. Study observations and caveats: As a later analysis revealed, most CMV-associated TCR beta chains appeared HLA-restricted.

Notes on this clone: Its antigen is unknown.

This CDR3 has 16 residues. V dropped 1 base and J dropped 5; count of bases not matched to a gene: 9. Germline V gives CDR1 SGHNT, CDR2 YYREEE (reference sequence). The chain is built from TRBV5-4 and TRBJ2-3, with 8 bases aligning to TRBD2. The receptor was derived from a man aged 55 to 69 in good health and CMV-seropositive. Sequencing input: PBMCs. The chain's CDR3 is CASSLQSGLVLDTQYF. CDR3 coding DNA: TGTGCCAGCAGCTTGCAATCGGGACTAGTTTTAGATACGCAGTATTTT.